This T cell receptor beta chain was profiled in a study of T cells in Graves' hyperthyroidism and ophthalmopathy (dated by TCRdb to the late 2010s). Regarding the research as a whole: Peripheral blood samples were taken at the time of initial diagnosis, prior to any treatment. Once sampling was done, hyperthyroidism patients were given methimazole at a starting dose of 30 mg daily, whereas ophthalmopathy patients were given high-dose intravenous methylprednisolone. In addition, the study compared T-cell repertoires in thyroid tissue and in blood from several Graves' hyperthyroidism patients. To identify TCR V-J signatures that set the groups apart, the researchers used a discovery cohort of 90 to 100 patients, made up of around 42 with Graves' ophthalmopathy and 55 to 65 with stable Graves' hyperthyroidism. The paper describes TCR Vbeta CDR3 sequencing of 135 peripheral blood samples, made up of 43 ophthalmopathy patients, some 80 hyperthyroidism patients and 17 progressor patients. For training and testing, the roughly 100 patients in the discovery cohort were randomly divided in a 7:3 ratio. Prospective prediction of ophthalmopathy was tested in an independent validation cohort of 18 hyperthyroidism patients and 15 to 17 patients who later progressed to ophthalmopathy. What the authors observed across the whole study: In validation, the model predicted progression to ophthalmopathy with 65% to 71% sensitivity and approximately 74% specificity, a median of 6.5 months before onset. No statistical method was used to fix the sample size in advance, and group allocation was not hidden from the investigators. In cross-validation, a model built on a 13 V-J signature told ophthalmopathy apart from stable hyperthyroidism with under 90% sensitivity and roughly 81% specificity, and in testing the same model reached 80%/75%. Most expanded thyroid clonotypes (frequency above 0.001) were also detected in blood, a finding suggesting that blood repertoires may reflect thyroid immune responses.

The sample holds a few counts of this clonotype. Its recognized antigen is unknown. Per-nucleotide qualities are absent, and no much larger clonotype sits a single base away. TCR beta CDR3 regions were amplified from RNA transcripts. The first round of RT-PCR for the TCR CDR3 was performed with the HTBI primer set and the Qiagen OneStep RT-PCR kit. Libraries were constructed in a second round of multiplex PCR, after which size selection and purification were carried out. Sequencing of the libraries was done on an Illumina HiSeq2000 using paired-end 100 bp reads. From the authors' description of their analysis: SOAPnuke was used to process the raw data, removing reads that contained adapters or uncalled bases, had a mean Phred below 15, or lacked an exact match to the constant primer or identifier. COPE v1.2.5 was used to merge the high-quality paired reads, and each unique nucleotide sequence was defined as a clonotype. MiTCR v1.1 was used to align the clonotypes against IMGT TRBV, TRBD and TRBJ reference segments. Analysis was restricted to V-J combinations with a frequency above 0.0001, which covered 99% to 99.2% of repertoires. A TCS score was defined as the ratio between F50 (clonal expansion) and ExV (chaos), using BLOSUM62-based TCRdist between CDR3 peptides within each V-J. Welch's t-statistics and random forest reduced just over 500 V-J features to 13, which were used in a naive Bayes classifier (R e1071). Starting from the raw public reads, TCRdb applied fastp trimming at Q25, assembled clones with MiXCR and retained in-frame beta chains. For every CDR3 protein sequence, its rows merge into one entry that carries the most common genes and DNA. The V and J calls, along with clone size, are taken from TCRdb and not from the paper's own processing. In this sample the table shows roughly 650,000 distinct CDR3 sequences, more than 15% of which occur a single time. The ten top clones hold 3% to 4% of the sample.

Measured from the cysteine to the phenylalanine, the CDR3 is 14 residues long. Here the CDR3 DNA is all that survives: 42 bases in frame from base 1. V is shortened by 5 bases, J by 0 bases, and the region joining them spans 10 bases. The germline V gene supplies CDR1 MNHNS and CDR2 SASEGT. Moderately to severely active disease, a Clinical Activity Score of at least 3, a NOSPECS grade of at least 4, and a duration under 3 months were present in ophthalmopathy patients. Any patient with an uncontrolled infection, another autoimmune disease, pregnancy or lactation was excluded. Diagnoses relied on clinical symptoms, serum thyroxine and TRAb, thyroid ultrasound and orbital computed tomography. PBMCs were separated from over 9 ml of fresh peripheral blood using Ficoll-Paque density gradient centrifugation. Trizol reagent was used to extract total RNA, and RNA quality was then checked on an Agilent 2100 Bioanalyzer.

Here the chain combines TRBV6-1 and TRBJ1-1; the D gene lacks a confident call. Sequencing was done on a sample of blood. This sequence originates from a woman between 35 and 50 years old with Graves' ophthalmopathy. CDR3 reads: CASSFSLVNTEAFF. The DNA sequence is given as TGTGCCAGCAGTTTCAGTTTGGTGAACACTGAAGCTTTCTTT.